These T cell receptor beta chains were read from a single sample in a study of blood T cells in healthy people across ages. TCRdb used MiXCR to reprocess the 5' RACE reads, holding one entry per CDR3 protein. The data contain about 1.8 million distinct CDR3 sequences, around half of them seen just once; the ten biggest clones take up around 2.1%. Sequencing was carried out using blood. The receptors shown here come from a woman aged 40 to 49 in good health. CDR3s include the opening cysteine and the closing phenylalanine or tryptophan. The D gene is left open where the match is weak. Size is stated for part of the rows, as once, few or many counts, or as a class when the clone is expanded.

- | TRBJ1-1 | TRBV20-1 | TRBD1 | CSVPGQGFPEAFF | TGCAGTGTTCCGGGACAGGGGTTCCCTGAAGCTTTCTTT
- | TRBJ1-2 | TRBV5-1 | - | CASYRDGGSDGYTF | TGCGCCAGCTACAGGGATGGGGGGTCCGATGGCTACACTTTC
- | TRBJ1-1 | TRBV6-5 | - | CASSYAPTVNTEAFF | TGTGCCAGCAGTTATGCCCCGACGGTGAACACTGAAGCTTTCTTT
- | TRBJ2-3 | TRBV3-1 | TRBD2 | CASSQDIGGGTDTQYF | TGTGCCAGCAGCCAAGATATCGGCGGGGGGACAGATACGCAGTATTTT
- | TRBJ1-1 | TRBV7-8 | - | CASSQRQGLNTEAFF | TGTGCCAGCAGCCAGCGGCAGGGTTTGAACACTGAAGCTTTCTTT
once | TRBJ2-7 | TRBV9 | - | CASSVQGLDEQYF | TGTGCCAGCAGCGTTCAGGGGCTCGATGAGCAGTACTTC
few | TRBJ2-5 | TRBV27 | - | CASSLYGIRETQYF | TGTGCCAGCAGTTTATACGGGATTCGGGAGACCCAGTACTTC
- | TRBJ1-1 | TRBV28 | TRBD1 | CASSLWGTGGNTEALF | TGTGCCAGCAGTTTATGGGGGACAGGGGGGAACACTGAAGCTCTCTTT
- | TRBJ1-5 | TRBV24-1 | - | CATSAYSNQPQHF | TGTGCCACCAGTGCCTACAGTAATCAGCCCCAGCATTTT
- | TRBJ2-5 | TRBV11-2 | TRBD1 | CASSRRTGTSQETQYF | TGTGCCAGCAGCAGGAGGACAGGGACGAGTCAAGAGACCCAGTACTTC
few | TRBJ2-1 | TRBV7-9 | - | CASSLYPGLDNEQFF | TGTGCCAGCAGCTTATATCCAGGTTTGGACAATGAGCAGTTCTTC
- | TRBJ2-7 | TRBV10-3 | TRBD2 | CAISDHERGAYEQYF | TGTGCCATCAGTGATCACGAGCGGGGGGCTTACGAGCAGTACTTC
- | TRBJ1-2 | TRBV7-9 | - | CASLSQAGSNYGYTF | TGTGCCAGCTTATCTCAAGCGGGTTCTAACTATGGCTACACCTTC
- | TRBJ2-3 | TRBV28 | - | CASKVPLSTETQYF | TGTGCCAGCAAGGTCCCCCTTAGCACAGAGACGCAGTATTTT
- | TRBJ2-7 | TRBV9 | - | CASSAGTQGLYNEQYF | TGTGCCAGCAGCGCCGGGACCCAGGGGCTCTACAATGAGCAGTACTTC
- | TRBJ2-3 | TRBV20-1 | - | CSARSSGFTDTQYF | TGCAGTGCTAGATCGTCAGGGTTTACAGATACGCAGTATTTT
- | TRBJ2-5 | TRBV20-1 | TRBD1 | CSAGTGEGKTQYF | TGCAGTGCTGGGACAGGGGAGGGGAAGACCCAGTACTTC
- | TRBJ2-3 | TRBV5-6 | TRBD2 | CASSLDPPSGEGDTQYF | TGTGCCAGCAGCTTGGATCCGCCTAGCGGGGAGGGGGATACGCAGTATTTT
- | TRBJ2-7 | TRBV19 | - | CASSGRQSSYEQYF | TGTGCCAGTAGTGGTCGACAGAGCTCCTACGAGCAGTACTTC
once | TRBJ2-5 | TRBV28 | - | CASSQPRGAETQYF | TGTGCCAGCAGTCAACCCCGGGGGGCAGAGACCCAGTACTTC